The 24 T cell receptor beta chains below were found in one sample sequenced in a study of post-analysis software for immune sequencing data. Overall study results and limits: Included in a set of five TRBV segments more frequent in patients than controls were TRBV5-6, TRBV5-1 and TRBV20-1.

Built from TCR beta cDNA, the libraries had unique molecular identifiers in them. TCRdb analysed the PCR reads with MiXCR anew, one entry per CDR3 protein. The sample has about 180,000 distinct CDR3 sequences; over 25% are singletons. Antigens of these TCRs are unknown. The sequencing input was blood. The receptors were gathered from a girl aged 5 to 17 with multiple sclerosis.

This clonotype has a handful of counts. The chain recombines TRBV7-9 with TRBJ1-1; D call uncertain. Trimming pared 8 bases from V and 5 bases from J, leaving 9 bases between. Germline loops: CDR1 SEHNR, CDR2 FQNEAQ (reference sequence). CDR3 length: 11 residues. The CDR3 spells CASLEGTEAFF. The CDR3 DNA sequence: TGTGCCAGCTTGGAGGGTACTGAAGCTTTCTTT.

V usage is TRBV6-6 and J usage is TRBJ2-5, with 10 bases identical to TRBD1. The J call is in doubt because the DNA end fits TRBJ2-7 better. Germline CDR1 is MNHNY and CDR2 is SVGAGI (reference sequence). The CDR3 length is 15 residues. CDR3: CASSRGGQGAYEQYF. For the CDR3, the DNA is TGTGCCAGCAGTCGCGGCGGACAGGGGGCCTACGAGCAGTACTTC.

V gene TRBV6-5 combines with J gene TRBJ2-1; the D is unclear. The CDR3 spans 16 residues. Trimming cost V 5 bases and J 0 bases, with 14 bases left between them. Germline V gene sequence: CDR1 MNHEY, CDR2 SVGAGI. The CDR3 region has the DNA TGTGCCAGCAGTCGAATGGACGGCAGCTCCTACAATGAGCAGTTCTTC. Translated, it gives CASSRMDGSSYNEQFF.

This clonotype was observed at least ten times. The J gene is TRBJ2-6, the V gene TRBV29-1, with D unresolved. Germline loops: CDR1 SQVTM, CDR2 ANQGSEA. The CDR3 length is 13 residues. Trimming shortened V by 7 bases and J by 4 bases, and 11 bases separated the two germline ends. CDR3 bases: TGCAGCGCCCACCCTGCCGGGGCCAACGTCCTGACTTTC. It is translated as CSAHPAGANVLTF.

This clonotype was found a few times. This rearrangement joins TRBV28 to TRBJ1-6; the D is unclear. Germline values: CDR1 MDHEN, CDR2 SYDVKM. The ends were cut back, 9 bases at V and 7 bases at J, with 10 bases in the middle. The CDR3 sequence is 12 residues long. The CDR3 sequence: CASCTVNSPLHF. The DNA for the CDR3 is TGTGCCAGTTGCACCGTGAATTCACCCCTCCACTTT.

This clonotype has a count of ten or more. The chain uses TRBV6-5 and TRBJ1-1; 7 bases are a match to TRBD1. The V gene's germline CDR1 is MNHEY and CDR2 SVGAGI. This CDR3 contains 15 residues. V lost 3 bases and J lost 7; bases outside the gene matches: 11. The CDR3 DNA sequence: TGTGCCAGCAGTTATGGGACAGATTGGAACGATGAAGCTTTCTTT. Its translation: CASSYGTDWNDEAFF.

The rearrangement joins TRBV6-5 to TRBJ1-2; D may be TRBD1 (5 bases). Germline V gene sequence: CDR1 MNHEY, CDR2 SVGAGI. The ends were cut back, 2 bases at V and 4 bases at J, with 11 bases in the middle. The CDR3 extends over 14 amino acids. The CDR3 reads CASSYGSGGYGYTF. The CDR3 DNA reads as TGTGCCAGCAGTTACGGGAGTGGGGGCTATGGCTACACCTTC.

Notes on this clonotype: A much larger clone is a single base away; this may be a read error. The chain couples TRBV20-1 to TRBJ2-5; 8 nucleotides agree with TRBD1. The closer fit of TRBJ2-1 to the DNA end suggests the J call may be wrong. The CDR3 totals 14 residues. CDR1 is DFQATT and CDR2 is SNEGSKA in the germline V gene (reference sequence). CDR3 DNA sequence: TGCAGTGCGCAGCCCGGGACAGGACAAGAGACCCAGTTCTTC. It encodes CSAQPGTGQETQFF.

This chain connects TRBV24-1 to TRBJ2-1; D gene unclear. CDR1 and CDR2 from the germline V gene are KGHDR and SFDVKD. This CDR3 comprises 15 residues. With 1 base removed from V and 5 bases from J, the gap between germline ends came to 11 bases. In nucleotides, the CDR3 is TGTGCCACCAGTGATTTAGGTCACAATAACAATGAGCAGTTCTTC. This sequence encodes CATSDLGHNNNEQFF.

This clonotype was detected a few times. The J gene is TRBJ2-7, the V gene TRBV5-1; 7 nucleotides align to TRBD1. The germline V gene has CDR1 SGHRS and CDR2 YFSETQ. This CDR3 contains 12 residues. Unmatched junction bases numbered 4, after V lost 7 bases and J lost 3 bases. CDR3 protein: CASRRDSYEQYF. CDR3 coding DNA: TGCGCCAGCCGCCGGGACAGCTACGAGCAGTACTTC.

For this clonotype: This may be a read error, as it is one base from a much larger clone. CDR3 residues: CSARVAREGSDNEQYF. The DNA for the CDR3 is TGCAGTGCTAGAGTGGCCCGGGAGGGTTCCGACAATGAGCAGTACTTC. V usage is TRBV20-1 and J usage is TRBJ2-1; the match to TRBD2 covers 8 bases. The DNA end is a closer match to TRBJ2-7, so the J assignment may be wrong. CDR3 length: 16 residues. Germline V gene data show CDR1 as DFQATT and CDR2 as SNEGSKA (reference sequence).

Of note for this clonotype: The final CDR3 position lacks the conserved phenylalanine or tryptophan, pointing to a likely read error. This chain connects TRBV3-1 to TRBJ2-1; unclear D gene. Near its end, the DNA agrees better with TRBJ2-7, so the J call may be wrong. The CDR3 is 11 amino acids. Germline V gene data show CDR1 as LGHDT and CDR2 as YNNKEL (reference sequence). The CDR3 region is CASSQGNEQYL. The CDR3, as DNA: TGTGCCAGCAGCCAAGGCAACGAGCAGTACTTA.

This clonotype was detected ten times or more. The rearrangement links TRBV28 to TRBJ2-5; no clear D gene. CDR3 length: 16 residues. V was pared by 3 bases and J by 2 bases, with 16 bases between. Germline loops: CDR1 MDHEN, CDR2 SYDVKM. This CDR3 reads CASSFPLLVGQETQYF. The CDR3 DNA reads TGTGCCAGCAGTTTTCCCCTACTCGTGGGACAAGAGACCCAGTACTTC.

J is TRBJ2-1 and V is TRBV11-2; the D is unclear. The CDR3 runs 17 residues. Germline V gene sequence: CDR1 SGHAT, CDR2 FQNNGV. V lost 5 bases and J lost 0, with 17 bases in between. The CDR3 is CASSPSPGLRSYNEQFF. The CDR3, as DNA: TGTGCCAGCAGCCCTAGTCCCGGGCTCCGCTCCTACAATGAGCAGTTCTTC.

Comment on this clonotype: One base away lies a much larger clone, so this may be a sequencing read error. CDR3 amino acids: CASSVTRCEQFF. The CDR3 coding sequence is TGCGCCAGCAGCGTAACTAGATGTGAGCAGTTCTTC. The J gene is TRBJ2-1, the V gene TRBV5-1, with TRBD2 as a possible D gene (5 bases). The CDR3 is 12 residues long. V was trimmed by 4 bases and J by 9 bases, leaving 11 bases between them. The V gene's germline CDR1 is SGHRS and CDR2 YFSETQ.

This clonotype was counted ten times or more. V gene TRBV6-5 combines with J gene TRBJ1-2; no definite D call. Germline CDR1 MNHEY, CDR2 SVGAGI. The CDR3 is 13 residues long. V lost 5 bases and J lost 4, with 11 bases in between. The CDR3, as DNA: TGTGCCAGCAGTCTTAGGAGATTCTATGGCTACACCTTC. This sequence encodes CASSLRRFYGYTF.

This clonotype was recorded many times. This chain joins TRBV15 and TRBJ1-4; D perhaps matches TRBD1 (5 bases). Trimming pared 8 bases from V and 5 bases from J, leaving 12 bases between. In germline, CDR1 is LNHNV, CDR2 YYDKDF (reference sequence). The CDR3 loop spans 13 amino acids. The CDR3 protein is CATGAEVNEKLFF. The CDR3 DNA sequence: TGTGCCACCGGGGCAGAAGTAAATGAAAAACTGTTTTTT.

This clonotype turned up a few times. This chain links TRBV7-9 with TRBJ2-1; D is undetermined. Germline V CDR1 and CDR2: SEHNR, FQNEAQ (reference sequence). The CDR3 sequence is 13 residues long. The ends were cut back, 7 bases at V and 9 bases at J, with 16 bases in the middle. The CDR3 DNA follows: TGTGCCAGCACCACGTACATCAAAACTGAGCAGTTCTTC. Its translation: CASTTYIKTEQFF.

This clonotype has a handful of counts. V and J are TRBV7-9 and TRBJ2-3; 13 positions match TRBD2. This CDR3 is built from 16 residues. Germline values: CDR1 SEHNR, CDR2 FQNEAQ (reference sequence). The V and J ends lost 5 bases and 5 bases, in that order; junction bases with no gene match: 7. The CDR3 sequence: CASSRGLAGVGDTQYF. The DNA of the CDR3 is TGTGCCAGCAGCCGAGGACTAGCGGGAGTCGGAGATACGCAGTATTTT. Looking up the rest from reference TRBV7-9 and TRBJ2-3 gives the full variable domain: DTGVSQNPRHKITKRGQNVTFRCDPISEHNRLYWYRQTLGQGPEFLTYFQNEAQLEKSRLLSDRFSAERPKGSFSTLEIQRTEQGDSAMYLCASSRGLAGVGDTQYFGPGTRLTVL.

The genes are TRBV28 and TRBJ2-7; D is unclear. CDR3 length: 16 residues. Trimming left V 2 bases short and J 6 bases short, with 20 bases between. The germline CDR1 and CDR2 sequences are MDHEN and SYDVKM. The CDR3 is CASSLQGQRPCSEQYF. The CDR3 coding sequence is TGTGCCAGCAGTTTACAAGGGCAACGCCCTTGTTCCGAGCAGTACTTC.

DNA of the CDR3: TGTGCCAGCAGCTCCCCAGAGCGGGAGTGGGGTTCGGCATCCTATACGCAGTATTTT. Protein product: CASSSPEREWGSASYTQYF. The chain has TRBV7-9 and TRBJ2-3; TRBD2 matches 8 bases. With 4 bases clipped from V and 7 bases from J, the junction kept 22 bases outside the gene matches. The V gene's germline CDR1 is SEHNR and CDR2 FQNEAQ (reference sequence). The CDR3 has 19 residues.

This clonotype was detected a few times. This rearrangement joins TRBV5-1 to TRBJ1-4; maybe TRBD1 (5 bases). Germline V gene lookup returns CDR1 SGHRS and CDR2 YFSETQ. Between the trimmed V and J ends, which lost 6 bases and 8 bases, there was a span of 17 bases. The length of the CDR3 is 14 residues. CDR3 sequence (DNA): TGCGCCAGCACTTCAGGGTTTGGACGGGAAAAACTGTTTTTT. The encoded protein is CASTSGFGREKLFF.

This clonotype was counted a few times. The chain joins TRBV10-3 to TRBJ1-1; D unresolved. The CDR3 contains 12 residues. Trimming took off 4 bases at V and 5 bases at J, with 8 bases between the two ends. Germline V gives CDR1 ENHRY, CDR2 SYGVKD. CDR3 sequence (DNA): TGTGCCATCAGTGGCGGAGAAACTGAAGCTTTCTTT. As protein: CAISGGETEAFF.

This clonotype has ten or more counts. The chain is built from TRBV29-1 and TRBJ2-7; TRBD1 aligns across 7 bases. CDR1 is SQVTM, CDR2 ANQGSEA, per germline. The ends lost 6 bases at V and 7 bases at J; junction bases unmatched: 12. This CDR3 is built from 13 residues. The CDR3 region has the DNA TGCAGCGTCCTAGACAAGGGGGCGTGGGAGCAGTACTTC. Its protein is CSVLDKGAWEQYF.